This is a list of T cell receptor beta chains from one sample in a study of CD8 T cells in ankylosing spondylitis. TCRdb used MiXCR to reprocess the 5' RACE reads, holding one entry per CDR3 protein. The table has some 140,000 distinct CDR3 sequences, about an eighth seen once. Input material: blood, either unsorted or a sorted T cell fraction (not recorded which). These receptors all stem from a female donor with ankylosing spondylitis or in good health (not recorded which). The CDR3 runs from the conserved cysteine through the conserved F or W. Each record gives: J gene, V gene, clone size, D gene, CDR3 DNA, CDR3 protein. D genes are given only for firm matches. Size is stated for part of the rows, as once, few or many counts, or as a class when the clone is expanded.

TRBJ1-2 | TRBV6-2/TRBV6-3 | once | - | TGTGCCAGCCTAGAGGACACCTGGGGCTACACCTTC | CASLEDTWGYTF
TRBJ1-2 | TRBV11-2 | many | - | TGTGCCAGCAGCTTAGTATCGGGAATGGAGGGCTACACCTTC | CASSLVSGMEGYTF
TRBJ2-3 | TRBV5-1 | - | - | TGCGCCAGCAGCTCCGGACTGACGGACACAGATACGCAGTATTTT | CASSSGLTDTDTQYF
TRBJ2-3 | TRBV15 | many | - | TGTGCCACAATCGGGGGACTGGGCACAGATACGCAGTATTTT | CATIGGLGTDTQYF
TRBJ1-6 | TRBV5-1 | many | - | TGCGCCAGCAGCACACAGGGAGAGAATTCACCCCTCCACTTT | CASSTQGENSPLHF
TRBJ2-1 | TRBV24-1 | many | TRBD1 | TGTGCCACCGAAACAGGGGGCGCCTACAATGAGCAGTTCTTC | CATETGGAYNEQFF
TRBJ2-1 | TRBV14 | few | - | TGTGCCAGCAGCCACCTCTTGTCGCCAAGGGATGAGCAGTTCTTC | CASSHLLSPRDEQFF
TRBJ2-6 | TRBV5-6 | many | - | TGTGCCAGCAGCCGGACTAACCAAGGAGTCCTGACTTTC | CASSRTNQGVLTF
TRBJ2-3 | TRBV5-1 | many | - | TGCGCCAGCAGCTTGTTAGGGGTGGATAGCACAGATACGCAGTATTTT | CASSLLGVDSTDTQYF
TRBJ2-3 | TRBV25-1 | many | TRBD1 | TGTGCCAGAAGTCCGGGACAGGCCCCAGATACGCAGTATTTT | CARSPGQAPDTQYF
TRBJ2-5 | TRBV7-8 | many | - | TGTGCCAGCAGCTTAGTGGTAAACCCCCAAGAGACCCAGTACTTC | CASSLVVNPQETQYF
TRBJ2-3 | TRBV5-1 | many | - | TGCGCCAGCAGTCCGGGGGCTAGCACAGATACGCAGTATTTT | CASSPGASTDTQYF
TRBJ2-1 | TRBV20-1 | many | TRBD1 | TGCAGTGCTAGAGGGACAGGGGACAATGAGCAGTTCTTC | CSARGTGDNEQFF
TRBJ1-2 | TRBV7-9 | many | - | TGTGCCAGCAGCTTAGCTCCCTCCGGTAATGGCTACACCTTC | CASSLAPSGNGYTF
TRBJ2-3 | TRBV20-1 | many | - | TGCAGTGCTCTCCGGGAGACGGGCGCAGATACGCAGTATTTT | CSALRETGADTQYF
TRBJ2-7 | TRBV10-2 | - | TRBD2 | TGCGCCAGCAATCCGACTAGCGAATACTACGAGCAGTACTTC | CASNPTSEYYEQYF
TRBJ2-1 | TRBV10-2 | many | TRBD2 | TGCGCCAGCAGTGAACTAGCGGGAGTGAATGAGCAGTTCTTC | CASSELAGVNEQFF
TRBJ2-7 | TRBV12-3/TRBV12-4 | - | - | TGTGCCAGCAGTTTCCGCGCGGGGAGCCTAGGGCAGTACTTC | CASSFRAGSLGQYF
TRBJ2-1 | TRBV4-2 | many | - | TGTGCCAGCAGCCAAGAAGGGACTCCCAATGAGCAGTTCTTC | CASSQEGTPNEQFF
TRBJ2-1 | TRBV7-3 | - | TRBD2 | TGTGCCAGCAGCTTAAACTGGCAGACTAGCGGGGAGTCCCACAATGAGCAGTTCTTC | CASSLNWQTSGESHNEQFF
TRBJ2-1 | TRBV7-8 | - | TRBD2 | TGTGCCAGCAGCTTAGTGGGGGGGCCTAGCGGGAGTGTACACAATGAGCAGTTCTTC | CASSLVGGPSGSVHNEQFF
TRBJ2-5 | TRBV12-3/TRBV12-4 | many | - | TGTGCCAGCAGCTTGGGACACCCGGTGGAGACCCAGTACTTC | CASSLGHPVETQYF
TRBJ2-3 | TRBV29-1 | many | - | TGCAGCGTTGAAGATTTGCAGGGTAGGCCAGATACGCAGTATTTT | CSVEDLQGRPDTQYF
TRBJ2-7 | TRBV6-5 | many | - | TGTGCCAGCAGTTACTCCCTCTTGGACAACTACGAGCAGTACTTC | CASSYSLLDNYEQYF
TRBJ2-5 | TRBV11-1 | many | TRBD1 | TGTGCCAGCAGCGAACGTTTTACCGGGACAGGGCTTATTTTTGCGGAGACCCAGTACTTC | CASSERFTGTGLIFAETQYF
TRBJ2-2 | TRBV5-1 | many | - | TGCGCCAGCTCCCAGGAGGGAAACACCGGGGAGCTGTTTTTT | CASSQEGNTGELFF
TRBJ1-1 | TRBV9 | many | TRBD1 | TGTGCCAGCAGCTCCGAGGGGGCAAGAGACGAGGCTTTCTTT | CASSSEGARDEAFF
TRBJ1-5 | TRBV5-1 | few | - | TGCGCCAGATTTTCCCTAAACAGGTTGCGGGTCAATCAGCCCCAGCATTTT | CARFSLNRLRVNQPQHF
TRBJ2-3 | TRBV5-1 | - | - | TGCGCCAGCAGCGTAATAGGAGATACGCAGTATTTT | CASSVIGDTQYF
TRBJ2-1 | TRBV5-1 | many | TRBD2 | TGCGCCAGCAGCAGGGAGGGTAGAGTAAGCTCCTACAATGAGCAGTTCTTC | CASSREGRVSSYNEQFF
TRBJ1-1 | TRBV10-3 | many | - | TGTGCCATCAGTGAGGGGCAGGGGATGAACACTGAAGCTTTCTTT | CAISEGQGMNTEAFF
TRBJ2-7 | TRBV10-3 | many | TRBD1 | TGTGCCATCACCCAGAACAGGGGGAGCTCCTACGAGCAGTACTTC | CAITQNRGSSYEQYF
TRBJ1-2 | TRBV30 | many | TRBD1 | TGTGCCTGGAGTCAAGGGACAGGGGGCAACTATGGCTACACCTTC | CAWSQGTGGNYGYTF
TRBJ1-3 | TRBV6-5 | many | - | TGTGCCAGCAGTTACTCGAACACCGGCTCTGGAAACACCATATATTTT | CASSYSNTGSGNTIYF
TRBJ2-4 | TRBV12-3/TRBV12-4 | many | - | TGTGCCAGCAGTTTACAAAGAGCCAAAAACATTCAGTACTTC | CASSLQRAKNIQYF
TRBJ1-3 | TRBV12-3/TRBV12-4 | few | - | TGTGCCTTCAGTTTCATCGGTTGGGGGAACCGCGCTGGAAACACCATATATTTT | CAFSFIGWGNRAGNTIYF
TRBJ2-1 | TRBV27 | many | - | TGTGCCAGCATGCGATCGGGGTACAATGAGCAGTTCTTC | CASMRSGYNEQFF
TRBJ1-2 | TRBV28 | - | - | TGTGCCGGCAGTTTCGGGCAGAACTATGGCTACACCTTC | CAGSFGQNYGYTF
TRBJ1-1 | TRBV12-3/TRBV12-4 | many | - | TGTGCCAGCAGAGTACTCGACACTGAAGCTTTCTTT | CASRVLDTEAFF
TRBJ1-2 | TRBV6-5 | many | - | TGTGCCAGCAGTTACTCCGGGGGACAAAACTATGGCTACACCTTC | CASSYSGGQNYGYTF
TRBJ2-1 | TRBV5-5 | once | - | TGTGCCAGCGGCCCGGGGCTCCCCTCCTACAATGAGCAGTTCTTC | CASGPGLPSYNEQFF